Shown below are 10 T cell receptor beta chains from a single sample sequenced in a study of Ad26.COV2.S vaccination and SARS-CoV-2 variants. Treatment indicated: 15 to 20 received Ad26.COV2.S at low or high dose, single or two shots; about five received placebo; per-sample allocation not given. It was on day 63 after the first vaccine or placebo injection that samples were taken. The method was immunoSEQ multiplex PCR; TCRdb's version includes in-frame clones alone and lacks a portion of them. The table lists about 350,000 clones, about 89% of them singletons. The starting material was peripheral blood, obtained in a trial of Ad26.COV2.S vaccine versus placebo. Source of these receptors: a person aged 18 to 65 who received the Ad26.COV2.S COVID-19 vaccine or a placebo.

The chain joins TRBV20-1 to TRBJ2-1; 7 bases line up with TRBD2. V was clipped by 3 bases and J by 1 base; unmatched bases: 9. This CDR3 contains 16 residues. In germline, CDR1 is DFQATT, CDR2 SNEGSKA (reference sequence). CDR3 sequence (DNA): TGCAGTGCTAGTGTAGGGGCGGGAGTATCCTACAATGAGCAGTTCTTC. Protein product: CSASVGAGVSYNEQFF.

The rearrangement uses TRBV25-1 and TRBJ2-7; D is unresolved. From germline, CDR1 is MGHDK and CDR2 SYGVNS. The CDR3 loop spans 14 amino acids. The germline V and J ends were trimmed by 0 bases and 4 bases, with 10 bases remaining between them. The CDR3 is CASSEYGSQYEQYF. In DNA, the CDR3 is TGTGCCAGCAGTGAATATGGTTCCCAGTACGAGCAGTACTTC.

This rearrangement joins TRBV7-9 to TRBJ1-3; D remains ambiguous. Germline V gives CDR1 SEHNR, CDR2 FQNEAQ (reference sequence). This CDR3 is built from 15 residues. Trimming removed 5 bases at V and 2 bases at J, with 13 bases between. In DNA, the CDR3 is TGTGCCAGCAGCCCCCCCACAGAGGCTGGAAACACCATATATTTT. Its translation is CASSPPTEAGNTIYF.

CDR3 sequence reads: CASSSHNSYEQYF. The DNA of the CDR3 is TGTGCCAGCTCTAGTCACAACTCCTACGAGCAGTACTTC. V gene TRBV7-3 combines with J gene TRBJ2-7, with D unresolved. This CDR3 spans 13 amino acids. In germline, CDR1 is SGHTA, CDR2 FQGTGA. V lost 8 bases to trimming and J lost 0 bases, with 11 bases between them.

The gene calls are TRBV12-3 or TRBV12-4 and TRBJ2-7; perhaps TRBD2 as D (5 bases). The CDR3 sequence is 13 residues long. The germline V and J ends were trimmed by 3 bases and 0 bases, with 6 bases remaining between them. The CDR3 nucleotides read TGTGCCAGCAGTTTTGACTACTCCTACGAGCAGTACTTC. Translating it yields CASSFDYSYEQYF.

V gene TRBV30 combines with J gene TRBJ2-1; tentatively, D is TRBD1 or TRBD2 (5 bases each). CDR1 GTSNPN and CDR2 SVGIG come from the germline V gene (reference sequence). V was cut by 2 bases and J by 7 bases, with 15 bases left in between. The CDR3 is 14 residues long. The CDR3 loop reads CAWSFSGPSNEQFF. The CDR3, as DNA: TGTGCCTGGAGTTTCTCGGGACCATCAAATGAGCAGTTCTTC.

This clone was picked up a small number of times. The chain combines TRBV10-1 with TRBJ1-1, with D perhaps matching TRBD1 (5 bases). The CDR3 is 14 residues long. CDR1 and CDR2 (germline): WNHNN, SYGVQD (reference sequence). Trimming removed 4 bases at V and 1 base at J, with 10 bases between. CDR3 in amino acids: CASSGGVGNTEAFF. CDR3 DNA sequence: TGCGCCAGCAGTGGAGGGGTTGGGAACACTGAAGCTTTCTTT.

CDR3 region: CASSLVSGNEQYF. The DNA for the CDR3 is TGTGCCAGCAGCTTAGTTTCGGGGAACGAGCAGTACTTC. The chain recombines TRBV7-2 with TRBJ2-7; D might be TRBD2 (5 bases). The CDR3 sequence is 13 residues long. Germline-derived CDR1 and CDR2 are SGHTA and FQGNSA. V was cut by 1 base and J by 5 bases, with 9 bases left in between.

This clone is a singleton in its sample. The CDR3 is CASSSPGHGVRDYNSPLHF. CDR3 nucleotide sequence: TGTGCCAGCAGCTCTCCGGGACACGGGGTGCGGGACTATAATTCACCCCTCCACTTT. The chain links TRBV27 to TRBJ1-6; weak D call: TRBD1 (6 bases). Germline V gives CDR1 MNHEY, CDR2 SMNVEV (reference sequence). V dropped 6 bases and J dropped 3 bases, with 24 bases sitting between them. There are 19 residues in the CDR3.

The chain is built from TRBV24-1 and TRBJ2-1; possible D gene TRBD1, 5 bases. CDR1 and CDR2 from the germline V gene are KGHDR and SFDVKD. The CDR3 loop spans 13 amino acids. The V gene lost 1 base and the J gene lost 7 bases, with 7 bases spanning the gap. CDR3 bases: TGTGCCACCAGTGATTTCTGGACAAATGAGCAGTTCTTC. Translated: CATSDFWTNEQFF.